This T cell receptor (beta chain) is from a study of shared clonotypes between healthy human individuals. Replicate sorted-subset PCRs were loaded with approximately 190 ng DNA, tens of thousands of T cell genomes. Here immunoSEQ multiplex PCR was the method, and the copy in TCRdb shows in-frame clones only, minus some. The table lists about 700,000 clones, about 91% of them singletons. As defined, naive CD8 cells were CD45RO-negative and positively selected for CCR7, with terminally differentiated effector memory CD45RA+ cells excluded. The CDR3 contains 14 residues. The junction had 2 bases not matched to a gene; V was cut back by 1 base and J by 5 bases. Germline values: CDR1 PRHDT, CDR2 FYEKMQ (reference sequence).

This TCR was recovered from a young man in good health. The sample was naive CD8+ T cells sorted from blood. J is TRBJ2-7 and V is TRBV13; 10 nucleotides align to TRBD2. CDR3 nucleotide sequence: TGTGCCAGCAGCTTAGCCCTAGCGGGAGACGAGCAGTACTTC. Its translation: CASSLALAGDEQYF.